The next 26 T cell receptor beta chains were all read from a single sample in a study of shared clonotypes between healthy human individuals. Data came from immunoSEQ multiplex PCR; TCRdb stores just in-frame clones and leaves some out. The table includes 2.5 million or so clones, 90% to 95% detected once. The sequencing sample was made of naive CD4+ T cells sorted from blood. As for subset: CD45RA+ positively selected. These receptors originate from a man younger than 35 in good health.

This sequence joins TRBV5-4 and TRBJ1-6; no clear D. Germline-derived CDR1 and CDR2 are SGHNT and YYREEE (reference sequence). This CDR3 spans 15 amino acids. V lost 6 bases, J lost 0 bases, and 10 bases lay in between. CDR3: CASKKESSYNSPLHF. DNA of the CDR3: TGTGCCAGCAAGAAAGAAAGCTCCTATAATTCACCCCTCCACTTT. The whole variable domain, remainder taken from reference TRBV5-4 and TRBJ1-6, is ETGVTQSPTHLIKTRGQQVTLRCSSQSGHNTVSWYQQALGQGPQFIFQYYREEENGRGNFPPRFSGLQFPNYSSELNVNALELDDSALYLCASKKESSYNSPLHFGNGTRLTVT.

The gene calls are TRBV6-6 and TRBJ2-5, with D perhaps given as TRBD1 or TRBD2 (6 bases each). CDR3 length: 15 amino acids. Germline V gene data show CDR1 as MNHNY and CDR2 as SVGAGI (reference sequence). Trimming stripped 0 bases from V and 1 base from J, with 9 bases between. Here the CDR3 reads CASSYSRGVQETQYF. CDR3 DNA: TGTGCCAGCAGTTACTCGAGGGGGGTCCAAGAGACCCAGTACTTC.

This clone appeared a single time. V usage is TRBV5-1 and J usage is TRBJ2-2; maybe TRBD1 (5 bases). Trimming took off 4 bases at V and 4 bases at J, with 14 bases between the two ends. This CDR3 is 15 amino acids long. Germline CDR1 and CDR2: SGHRS and YFSETQ. CDR3 nucleotide sequence: TGCGCCAGCAGCGTAGGGGTATCGGGCACCGGGGAGCTGTTTTTT. This sequence encodes CASSVGVSGTGELFF.

V gene TRBV7-9 combines with J gene TRBJ1-4; D possibly corresponds to TRBD1 (5 bases). Germline V gene data show CDR1 as SEHNR and CDR2 as FQNEAQ (reference sequence). V gave up 1 base and J gave up 8 bases, with 8 bases separating them. The CDR3 totals 13 residues. CDR3 sequence reads: CASSLGGLEKLFF. For the CDR3, the DNA is TGTGCCAGCAGCTTAGGGGGGTTGGAAAAACTGTTTTTT.

The chain uses TRBV7-9 and TRBJ1-3; D is undetermined. V was trimmed by 5 bases and J by 0 bases, leaving 11 bases between them. Germline CDR1 SEHNR, CDR2 FQNEAQ (reference sequence). The CDR3 contains 15 residues. The CDR3 spells CASSPGRFSGNTIYF. CDR3 coding DNA: TGTGCCAGCAGCCCCGGGCGGTTCTCTGGAAACACCATATATTTT.

The genes are TRBV7-2 and TRBJ2-7; 8 bases fit TRBD1. V was clipped by 5 bases and J by 4 bases; unmatched bases: 7. Germline values: CDR1 SGHTA, CDR2 FQGNSA. This CDR3 spans 14 amino acids. The CDR3 DNA follows: TGTGCCAGCAGCCATTCGACAGGGGTGTACGAGCAGTACTTC. This sequence encodes CASSHSTGVYEQYF.

This sequence joins TRBV6-1 and TRBJ2-7; TRBD1 matches 7 bases. CDR3 size: 15 residues. Germline V lookup: CDR1 MNHNS, CDR2 SASEGT. With V trimmed by 2 bases and J by 5 bases, 9 bases remained unmatched. CDR3 DNA sequence: TGTGCCAGCAGTGAATGGGCGACAGGGTATGACGAGCAGTACTTC. Its protein is CASSEWATGYDEQYF.

The chain employs TRBV4-1 and TRBJ1-2; weak D call: TRBD1 (5 bases). The germline gives CDR1 MGHRA, CDR2 YSYEKL. CDR3 size: 15 residues. The germline V and J ends were trimmed by 4 bases and 4 bases, with 16 bases remaining between them. CDR3 protein: CASSPPGARLYGYTF. CDR3 bases: TGCGCCAGCAGCCCCCCCGGGGCCAGACTCTATGGCTACACCTTC.

V is TRBV5-6 and J is TRBJ2-3; 9 positions agree with TRBD2. The germline gives CDR1 SGHDT, CDR2 YYEEEE. With 5 bases clipped from V and 4 bases from J, the junction kept 8 bases outside the gene matches. This CDR3 is built from 15 residues. The CDR3 sequence: CASRGGRAGADTQYF. CDR3 nucleotides: TGTGCCAGCAGGGGCGGGAGGGCCGGGGCAGATACGCAGTATTTT.

The chain uses TRBV10-1 and TRBJ2-5; 15 positions agree with TRBD2. Germline values: CDR1 WNHNN, CDR2 SYGVQD (reference sequence). V dropped 3 bases and J dropped 5; count of bases not matched to a gene: 4. This CDR3 is 16 amino acids long. The CDR3, as DNA: TGCGCCAGCAGTGATAGGACTAGCGGGGGGGTCGAGACCCAGTACTTC. Amino acid sequence: CASSDRTSGGVETQYF.

The chain combines TRBV4-1 with TRBJ2-5; TRBD2 matches 12 bases. CDR1 MGHRA and CDR2 YSYEKL come from the germline V gene. This CDR3 has 15 amino acids. The V and J ends lost 1 base and 5 bases, in that order; junction bases with no gene match: 2. CDR3 DNA: TGCGCCAGCAGCCAAGGAACTAGCGGGGGGGAGACCCAGTACTTC. Translating it yields CASSQGTSGGETQYF.

On this clone itself: The identical CDR3 is also encoded by other nucleotide sequences in the sample. The chain combines TRBV5-1 with TRBJ2-5; 11 nucleotides agree with TRBD1. Germline V gene data show CDR1 as SGHRS and CDR2 as YFSETQ. Losses at the gene ends were 4 bases for V and 4 bases for J; bases not matched to a gene: 6. The CDR3 is made up of 15 amino acids. The DNA for the CDR3 is TGCGCCAGCAGCACCGGACAGGGGGCTGGAGAGACCCAGTACTTC. It specifies CASSTGQGAGETQYF.

This clone was seen a handful of times. The chain joins TRBV9 to TRBJ1-2; D call uncertain. This CDR3 contains 14 residues. Trimming took 3 bases from V and 5 from J, leaving 14 bases between them. Germline V CDR1 and CDR2: SGDLS, YYNGEE. The chain's CDR3 is CASSEGRADYGYTF. The CDR3 region has the DNA TGTGCCAGCAGCGAAGGGCGGGCAGATTATGGCTACACCTTC.

This clone was found a few times. V usage is TRBV6-6 and J usage is TRBJ2-7; D may be TRBD2 (6 bases). Trimming stripped 6 bases from V and 1 base from J, with 19 bases between. CDR1 is MNHNY and CDR2 is SVGAGI in the germline V gene (reference sequence). The CDR3 has 16 residues. The CDR3 is CASSMEGRSGSYEQYF. The CDR3 region has the DNA TGTGCCAGCAGCATGGAGGGGCGGTCGGGGTCCTACGAGCAGTACTTC.

This chain's CDR3 is CASSESSLGGETQYF. The DNA of the CDR3 is TGCGCCAGCAGTGAGTCCAGCCTTGGAGGAGAGACCCAGTACTTC. The genes are TRBV10-1 and TRBJ2-5; TRBD2 might be the D (5 bases). V lost 0 bases to trimming and J lost 4 bases, with 12 bases between them. There are 15 residues in the CDR3. CDR1 WNHNN and CDR2 SYGVQD come from the germline V gene (reference sequence).

The chain combines TRBV9 with TRBJ2-5, with a weak D call TRBD2 (6 bases). Germline values: CDR1 SGDLS, CDR2 YYNGEE. Trimming left V 3 bases short and J 7 bases short, with 25 bases between. The CDR3 is made up of 17 amino acids. This chain's CDR3 is CASSAATPPGVGGTQYF. The DNA of the CDR3 is TGTGCCAGCAGCGCCGCGACCCCACCTGGGGTGGGGGGGACCCAGTACTTC.

This rearrangement joins TRBV14 to TRBJ2-1; D call uncertain. The CDR3 sequence is 17 residues long. Trimming removed 3 bases at V and 0 bases at J, with 15 bases between. Germline CDR1 and CDR2: SGHDN and FVKESK. The CDR3 DNA sequence: TGTGCCAGCAGCCACGTTTCGGGCTTCAGCTCCTACAATGAGCAGTTCTTC. Residues: CASSHVSGFSSYNEQFF.

A few counts support this clone. The genes are TRBV7-9 and TRBJ1-5, with TRBD1 matching 7 bases. CDR1 is SEHNR and CDR2 is FQNEAQ in the germline V gene (reference sequence). The CDR3 runs to 14 residues. V dropped 3 bases and J dropped 4; count of bases not matched to a gene: 3. This CDR3 is CASSFGQENQPQHF. In DNA, the CDR3 is TGTGCCAGCAGCTTCGGACAGGAAAATCAGCCCCAGCATTTT.

The V and J genes are TRBV5-4 and TRBJ2-7; 7 nucleotides line up with TRBD1. Germline values: CDR1 SGHNT, CDR2 YYREEE (reference sequence). V trimming: 4 bases; J trimming: 3 bases; junction bases outside the gene matches: 16. This CDR3 comprises 17 residues. The DNA of the CDR3 is TGTGCCAGCAGCCCAGCTTCGGGGACAGCTCTCGTCTACGAGCAGTACTTC. Amino acid sequence: CASSPASGTALVYEQYF.

The chain carries TRBV29-1 and TRBJ2-5; TRBD1 agrees at 7 bases. CDR3 length: 12 residues. Trimming removed 3 bases from V and 2 bases from J; junction bases left unmatched: 0. Germline CDR1 and CDR2: SQVTM and ANQGSEA. This chain's CDR3 is CSVEDRQETQYF. In DNA form, the CDR3 reads TGCAGCGTTGAGGACAGGCAAGAGACCCAGTACTTC.

This chain joins TRBV27 and TRBJ1-1, with a possible D match to TRBD1 (5 bases). Looked up from germline, CDR1 is MNHEY and CDR2 is SMNVEV (reference sequence). V was shortened by 6 bases and J by 1 base, with 9 bases between the two germline ends. This CDR3 contains 13 residues. CDR3 loop: CASRSQGNTEAFF. CDR3 sequence (DNA): TGTGCCAGCAGGAGTCAGGGGAACACTGAAGCTTTCTTT.

V is TRBV10-3 and J is TRBJ2-3; a weak D match, TRBD2 (6 bases). Germline V gene lookup returns CDR1 ENHRY and CDR2 SYGVKD. The CDR3 has 14 residues. V was shortened by 6 bases and J by 4 bases, with 14 bases between the two germline ends. CDR3 sequence (DNA): TGTGCCATCAGGCCCCCGGGAGCGTCAGATACGCAGTATTTT. Its translation: CAIRPPGASDTQYF.

This chain's CDR3 is CASSYSQGAIDTQYF. CDR3 coding DNA: TGTGCCAGCAGTTACAGCCAGGGGGCCATAGATACGCAGTATTTT. The V and J genes are TRBV6-5 and TRBJ2-3; 8 positions agree with TRBD1. CDR3 length equals 15 residues. The germline gives CDR1 MNHEY, CDR2 SVGAGI. V trimming: 2 bases; J trimming: 5 bases; junction bases outside the gene matches: 6.

The chain is built from TRBV29-1 and TRBJ2-7, with 7 bases aligning to TRBD2. The CDR3 has 13 amino acids. Germline V gene lookup returns CDR1 SQVTM and CDR2 ANQGSEA. V was clipped by 1 base and J by 7 bases; unmatched bases: 7. CDR3 nucleotide sequence: TGCAGCGTTGAAGGGACGGGAGGAGGGGAGCAGTACTTC. Encoded protein: CSVEGTGGGEQYF.

The genes are TRBV5-4 and TRBJ2-5, with D maybe TRBD1 (6 bases). In germline, CDR1 is SGHNT, CDR2 YYREEE (reference sequence). The CDR3 has 14 residues. V gave up 6 bases and J gave up 1 base, with 13 bases separating them. CDR3 sequence reads: CASKRDRFQETQYF. In nucleotides, the CDR3 is TGTGCCAGCAAACGAGACAGGTTCCAAGAGACCCAGTACTTC.

The chain recombines TRBV30 with TRBJ2-2; D possibly corresponds to TRBD2 (7 bases). CDR3 length equals 16 residues. In germline, CDR1 is GTSNPN, CDR2 SVGIG (reference sequence). The ends were cut back, 2 bases at V and 7 bases at J, with 20 bases in the middle. The CDR3 nucleotides read TGTGCCTGGAGTTTACACGGCGGGGGCCGTGTCGGGGAGCTGTTTTTT. It specifies CAWSLHGGGRVGELFF.